This TCR beta chain was captured in a study of vaccination effects on CD4 cells after COVID-19. General study results and limits: Few convalescent patients were studied, and early post-infection samples were lacking. Late post-vaccination samples showed marked contraction of infection- and vaccine-induced clones.

Scientists isolated CD4+ T cells after an approximately 10-day culture period ended. The participants, recipients of two vaccine doses, got either BNT162b2 or mRNA-1273. Vaccine recipients lacked prior SARS-CoV-2 infection and had negative nucleocapsid antibodies. Concerning this clone itself: Its antigen is unidentified.

Clones were read by immunoSEQ multiplex PCR, and TCRdb kept only the in-frame ones, dropping some. The sample gives more than 60,000 clones, about 67% of which show up once; 2% to 2.5% is in the top ten. This receptor was taken from a human donor who received a COVID-19 vaccine. Sequences were derived from CD4+ T cells from PBMCs cultured without peptide, sampled after COVID-19 vaccination.

The CDR3 spells CASSVASLAGGTDTQYF. DNA of the CDR3: TGTGCCAGCAGCGTAGCTTCGCTAGCGGGGGGCACAGATACGCAGTATTTT. The V and J genes are TRBV9 and TRBJ2-3; 10 bases map to TRBD2. Per germline, CDR1 SGDLS and CDR2 YYNGEE. The length of the CDR3 is 17 residues. V was pared by 0 bases and J by 1 base, with 5 bases of the junction left unmatched. The full variable domain, its missing parts supplied by reference TRBV9 and TRBJ2-3, is DSGVTQTPKHLITATGQRVTLRCSPRSGDLSVYWYQQSLDQGLQFLIQYYNGEERAKGNILERFSAQQFPDLHSELNLSSLELGDSALYFCASSVASLAGGTDTQYFGPGTRLTVL.